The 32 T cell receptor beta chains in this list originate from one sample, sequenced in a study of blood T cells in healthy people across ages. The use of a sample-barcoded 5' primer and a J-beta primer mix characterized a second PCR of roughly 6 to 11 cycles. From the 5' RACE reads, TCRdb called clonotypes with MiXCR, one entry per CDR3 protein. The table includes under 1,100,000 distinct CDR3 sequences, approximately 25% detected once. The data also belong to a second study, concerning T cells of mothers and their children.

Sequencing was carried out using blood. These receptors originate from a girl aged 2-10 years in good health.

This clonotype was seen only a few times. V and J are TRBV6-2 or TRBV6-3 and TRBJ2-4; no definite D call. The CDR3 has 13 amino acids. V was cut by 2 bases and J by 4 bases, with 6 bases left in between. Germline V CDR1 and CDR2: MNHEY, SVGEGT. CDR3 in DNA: TGTGCCAGCAGTTACGATACAAAAAACATTCAGTACTTC. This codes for CASSYDTKNIQYF.

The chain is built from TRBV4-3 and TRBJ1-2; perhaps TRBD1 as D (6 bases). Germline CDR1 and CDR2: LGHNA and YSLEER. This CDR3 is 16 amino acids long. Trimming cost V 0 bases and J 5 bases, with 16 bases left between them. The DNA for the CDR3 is TGCGCCAGCAGCCAAGAACACACAGGGTCGGGATATGGCTACACCTTC. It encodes CASSQEHTGSGYGYTF.

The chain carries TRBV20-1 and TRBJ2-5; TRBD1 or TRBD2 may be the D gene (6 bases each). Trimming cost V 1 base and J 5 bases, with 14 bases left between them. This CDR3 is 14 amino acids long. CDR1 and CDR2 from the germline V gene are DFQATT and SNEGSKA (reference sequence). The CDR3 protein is CSARAGAGMETQYF. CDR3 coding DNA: TGCAGTGCTAGAGCGGGGGCGGGGATGGAGACCCAGTACTTC.

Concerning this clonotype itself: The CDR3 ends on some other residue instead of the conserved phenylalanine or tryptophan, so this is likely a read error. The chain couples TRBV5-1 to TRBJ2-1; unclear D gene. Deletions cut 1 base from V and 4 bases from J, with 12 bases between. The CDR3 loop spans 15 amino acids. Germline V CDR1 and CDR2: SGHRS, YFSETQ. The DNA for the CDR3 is TGCGCCAGCAGCTTGCAACACAGAACGTACAATGAGCAGTTCATC. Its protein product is CASSLQHRTYNEQFI.

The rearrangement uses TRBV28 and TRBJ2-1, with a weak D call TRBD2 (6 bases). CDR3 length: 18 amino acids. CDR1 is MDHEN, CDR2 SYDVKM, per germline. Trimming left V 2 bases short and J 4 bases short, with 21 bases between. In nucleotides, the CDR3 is TGTGCCAGCAGTTTAGTAGATAGCAGGGAGGCAAGGTACAATGAGCAGTTCTTC. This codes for CASSLVDSREARYNEQFF.

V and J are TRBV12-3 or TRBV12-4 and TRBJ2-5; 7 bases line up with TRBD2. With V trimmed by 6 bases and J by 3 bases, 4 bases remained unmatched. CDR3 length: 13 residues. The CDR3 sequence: CASRGLDKETQYF. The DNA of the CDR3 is TGTGCCAGCAGAGGACTAGATAAAGAGACCCAGTACTTC.

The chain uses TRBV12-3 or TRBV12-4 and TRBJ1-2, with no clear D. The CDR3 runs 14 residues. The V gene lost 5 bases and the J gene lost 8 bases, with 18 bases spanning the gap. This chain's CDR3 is CASSPVAAARGYTF. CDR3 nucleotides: TGTGCCAGCAGTCCGGTGGCGGCGGCCAGGGGCTACACCTTC.

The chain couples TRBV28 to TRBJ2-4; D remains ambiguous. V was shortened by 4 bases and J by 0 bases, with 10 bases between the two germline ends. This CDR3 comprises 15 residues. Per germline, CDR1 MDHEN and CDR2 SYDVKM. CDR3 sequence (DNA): TGTGCCAGCAGTTCCAACTCACTAGCCAAAAACATTCAGTACTTC. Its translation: CASSSNSLAKNIQYF.

The CDR3 spells CASSFLAGGFTDTQYF. CDR3 DNA: TGTGCCAGCAGCTTCCTAGCGGGGGGATTCACAGATACGCAGTATTTT. The V gene is TRBV7-2, the J gene TRBJ2-3; 11 nucleotides align to TRBD2. V was clipped by 3 bases and J by 2 bases; unmatched bases: 4. CDR1 SGHTA and CDR2 FQGNSA come from the germline V gene. The CDR3 is 16 residues long.

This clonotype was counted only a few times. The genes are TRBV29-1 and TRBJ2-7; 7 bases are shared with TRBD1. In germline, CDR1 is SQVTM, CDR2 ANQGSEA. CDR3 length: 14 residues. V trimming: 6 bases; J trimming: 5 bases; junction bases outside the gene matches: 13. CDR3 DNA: TGCAGCGTGGCCGGACAGGTAAAAGAAGACGAGCAGTACTTC. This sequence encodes CSVAGQVKEDEQYF.

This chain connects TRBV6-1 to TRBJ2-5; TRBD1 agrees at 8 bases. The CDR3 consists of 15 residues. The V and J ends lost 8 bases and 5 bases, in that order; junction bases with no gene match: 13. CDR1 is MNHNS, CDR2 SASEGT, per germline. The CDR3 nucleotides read TGTGCCAGCGGGGGACAGGAGGTCCCAGTGGAGACCCAGTACTTC. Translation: CASGGQEVPVETQYF.

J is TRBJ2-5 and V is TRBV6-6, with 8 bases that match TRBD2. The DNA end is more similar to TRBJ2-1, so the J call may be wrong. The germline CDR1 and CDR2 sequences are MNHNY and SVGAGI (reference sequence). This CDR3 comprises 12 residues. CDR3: CASSFVAGEQFF. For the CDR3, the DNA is TGTGCCAGCAGTTTTGTAGCGGGGGAGCAGTTCTTC.

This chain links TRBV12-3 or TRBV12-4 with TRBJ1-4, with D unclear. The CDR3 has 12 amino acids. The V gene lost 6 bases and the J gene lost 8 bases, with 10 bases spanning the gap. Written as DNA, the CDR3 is TGTGCCAGCAGCGGGAGGGCCGAAAAACTGTTTTTT. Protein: CASSGRAEKLFF.

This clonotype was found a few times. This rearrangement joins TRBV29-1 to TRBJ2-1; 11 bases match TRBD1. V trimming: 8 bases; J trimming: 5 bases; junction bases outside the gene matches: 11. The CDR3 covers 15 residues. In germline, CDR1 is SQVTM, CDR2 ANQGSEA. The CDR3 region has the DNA TGCAGCCTTAAAACCGGGACAGGGGGTGACAATGAGCAGTTCTTC. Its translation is CSLKTGTGGDNEQFF.

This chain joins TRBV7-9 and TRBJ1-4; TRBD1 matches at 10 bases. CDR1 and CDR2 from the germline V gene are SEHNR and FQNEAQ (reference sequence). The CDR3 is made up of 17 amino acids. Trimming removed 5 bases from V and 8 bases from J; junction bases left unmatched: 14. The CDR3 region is CASSQNFLDRGQEKLFF. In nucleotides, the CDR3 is TGTGCCAGCAGCCAAAATTTCTTAGACAGGGGGCAGGAAAAACTGTTTTTT. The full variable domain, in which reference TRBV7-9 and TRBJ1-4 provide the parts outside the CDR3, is DTGVSQNPRHKITKRGQNVTFRCDPISEHNRLYWYRQTLGQGPEFLTYFQNEAQLEKSRLLSDRFSAERPKGSFSTLEIQRTEQGDSAMYLCASSQNFLDRGQEKLFFGSGTQLSVL.

The CDR3, as DNA: TGTGCCAGCAGCCCCGGGGCCCATCAAGGGAGCCAGTACTTC. This codes for CASSPGAHQGSQYF. The rearrangement links TRBV7-9 to TRBJ2-5, with D perhaps matching TRBD1 or TRBD2 (5 bases each). CDR3 size: 14 residues. From germline, CDR1 is SEHNR and CDR2 FQNEAQ (reference sequence). Trimming shortened V by 5 bases and J by 10 bases, and 20 bases separated the two germline ends.

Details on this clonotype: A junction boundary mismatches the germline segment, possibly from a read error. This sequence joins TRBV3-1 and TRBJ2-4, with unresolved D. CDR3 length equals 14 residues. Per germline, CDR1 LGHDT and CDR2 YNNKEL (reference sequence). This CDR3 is CASSQTSYSNTQYF. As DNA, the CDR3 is TGTGCCAGCAGCCAGACCAGCTACTCAAACACTCAGTACTTC.

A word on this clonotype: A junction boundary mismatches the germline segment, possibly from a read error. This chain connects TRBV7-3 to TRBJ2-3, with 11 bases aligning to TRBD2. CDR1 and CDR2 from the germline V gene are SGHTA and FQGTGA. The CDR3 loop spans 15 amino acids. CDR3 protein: CASSELAGVTDAQYF. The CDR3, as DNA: TGTGCCAGCAGCGAACTAGCGGGAGTAACAGATGCGCAGTATTTT.

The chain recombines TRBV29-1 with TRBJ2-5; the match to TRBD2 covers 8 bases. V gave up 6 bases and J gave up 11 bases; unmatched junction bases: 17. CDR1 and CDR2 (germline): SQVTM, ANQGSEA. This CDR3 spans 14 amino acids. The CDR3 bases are TGCAGCGTCGCTGCAGCGGGGGACTTTAGTGAGCAGTACTTC. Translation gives CSVAAAGDFSEQYF.

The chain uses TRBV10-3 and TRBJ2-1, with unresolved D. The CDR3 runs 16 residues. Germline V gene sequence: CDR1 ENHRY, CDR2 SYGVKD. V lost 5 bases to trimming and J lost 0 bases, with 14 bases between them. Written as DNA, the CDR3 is TGTGCCATCAGTCAGGAAGACGCGAGCTCCTACAATGAGCAGTTCTTC. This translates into CAISQEDASSYNEQFF.

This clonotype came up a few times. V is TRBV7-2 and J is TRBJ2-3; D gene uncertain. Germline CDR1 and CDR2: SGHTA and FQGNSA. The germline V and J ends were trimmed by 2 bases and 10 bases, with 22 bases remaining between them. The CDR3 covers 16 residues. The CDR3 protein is CASSLIPASSRSAQYF. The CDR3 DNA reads TGTGCCAGCAGCTTAATTCCGGCTTCAAGTAGGAGTGCGCAGTATTTT.

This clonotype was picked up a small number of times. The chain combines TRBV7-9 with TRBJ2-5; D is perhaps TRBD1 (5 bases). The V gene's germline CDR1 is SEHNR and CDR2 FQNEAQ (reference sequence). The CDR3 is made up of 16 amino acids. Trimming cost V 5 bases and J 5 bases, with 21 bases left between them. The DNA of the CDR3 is TGTGCCAGCAGCCCCGGAAGGACGGCGAAGGGGGAGACCCAGTACTTC. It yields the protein CASSPGRTAKGETQYF.

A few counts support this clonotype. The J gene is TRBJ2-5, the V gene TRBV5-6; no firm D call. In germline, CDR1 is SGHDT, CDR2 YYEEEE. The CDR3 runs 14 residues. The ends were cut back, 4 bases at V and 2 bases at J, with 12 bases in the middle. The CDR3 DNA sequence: TGTGCCAGCAGCCCCCGGACCTTGCAAGAGACCCAGTACTTC. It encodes CASSPRTLQETQYF.

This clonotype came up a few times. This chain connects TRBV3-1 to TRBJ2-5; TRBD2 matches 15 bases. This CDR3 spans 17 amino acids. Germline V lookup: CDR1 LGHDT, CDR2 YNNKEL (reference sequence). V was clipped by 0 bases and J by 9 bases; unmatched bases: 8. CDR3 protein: CASSQEPGLAGGQAQYF. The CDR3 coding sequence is TGTGCCAGCAGCCAAGAACCTGGACTAGCGGGGGGGCAGGCCCAGTACTTC.

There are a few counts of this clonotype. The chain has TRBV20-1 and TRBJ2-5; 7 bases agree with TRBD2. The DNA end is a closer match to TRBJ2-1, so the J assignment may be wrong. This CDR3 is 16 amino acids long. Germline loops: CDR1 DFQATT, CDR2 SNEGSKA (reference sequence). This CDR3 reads CSARDYKPGGGNEQFF. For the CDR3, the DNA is TGCAGTGCTAGAGATTATAAGCCGGGAGGCGGGAATGAGCAGTTCTTC.

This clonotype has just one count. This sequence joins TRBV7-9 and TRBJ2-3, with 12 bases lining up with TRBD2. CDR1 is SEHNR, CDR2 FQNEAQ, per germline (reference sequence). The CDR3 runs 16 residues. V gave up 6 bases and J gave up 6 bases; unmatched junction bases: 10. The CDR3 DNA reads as TGTGCCAGCAGTCGAAGACTAGCGGGGGATAGGGATACGCAGTATTTT. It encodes CASSRRLAGDRDTQYF.

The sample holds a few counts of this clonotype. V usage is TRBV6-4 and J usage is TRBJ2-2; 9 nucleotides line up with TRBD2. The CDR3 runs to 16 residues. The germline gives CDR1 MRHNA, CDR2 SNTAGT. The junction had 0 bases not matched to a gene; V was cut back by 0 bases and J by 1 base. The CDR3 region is CASSDSLAGNTGELFF. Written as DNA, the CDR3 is TGTGCCAGCAGTGACTCACTAGCGGGGAACACCGGGGAGCTGTTTTTT.

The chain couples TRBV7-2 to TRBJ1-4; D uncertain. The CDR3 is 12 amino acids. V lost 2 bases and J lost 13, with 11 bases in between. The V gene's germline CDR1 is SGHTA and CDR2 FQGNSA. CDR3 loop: CASSLLGGGLFF. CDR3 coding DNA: TGTGCCAGCAGCTTATTGGGCGGAGGACTGTTTTTT.

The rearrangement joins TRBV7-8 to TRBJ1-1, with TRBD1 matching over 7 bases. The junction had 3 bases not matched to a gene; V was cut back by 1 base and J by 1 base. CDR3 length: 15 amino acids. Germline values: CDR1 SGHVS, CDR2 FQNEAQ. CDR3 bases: TGTGCCAGCAGCTTAGAGGGGGCAGCGAACACTGAAGCTTTCTTT. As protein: CASSLEGAANTEAFF.

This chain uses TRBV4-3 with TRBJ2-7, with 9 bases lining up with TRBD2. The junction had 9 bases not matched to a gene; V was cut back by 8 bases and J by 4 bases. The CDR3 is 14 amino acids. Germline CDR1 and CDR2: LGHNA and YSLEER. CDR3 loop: CASGPTSGKYEQYF. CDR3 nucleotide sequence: TGCGCCAGCGGCCCGACTAGCGGAAAATACGAGCAGTACTTC.

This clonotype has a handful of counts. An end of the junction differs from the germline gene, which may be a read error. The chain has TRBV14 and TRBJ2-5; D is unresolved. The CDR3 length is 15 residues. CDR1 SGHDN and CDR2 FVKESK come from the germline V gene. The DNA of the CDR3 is TGTGCCAGCAGCCTCGTCTTAGGGTCCGAAGAGACCCAGCACTTC. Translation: CASSLVLGSEETQHF. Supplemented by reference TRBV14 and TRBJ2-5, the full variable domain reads EAGVTQFPSHSVIEKGQTVTLRCDPISGHDNLYWYRRVMGKEIKFLLHFVKESKQDESGMPNNRFLAERTGGTYSTLKVQPAELEDSGVYFCASSLVLGSEETQHFGPGTRLLVL.

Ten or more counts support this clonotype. In nucleotides, the CDR3 is TGTGCCAGCAGTAGCAGCGGGGGGGCCTACAATGAGCAGTTCTTC. Amino acid sequence: CASSSSGGAYNEQFF. This chain uses TRBV7-3 with TRBJ2-5; TRBD2 matches 10 bases. TRBJ2-1 matches the DNA end more closely, so the J call is doubtful. CDR3 size: 15 residues. CDR1 is SGHTA, CDR2 FQGTGA, per germline.